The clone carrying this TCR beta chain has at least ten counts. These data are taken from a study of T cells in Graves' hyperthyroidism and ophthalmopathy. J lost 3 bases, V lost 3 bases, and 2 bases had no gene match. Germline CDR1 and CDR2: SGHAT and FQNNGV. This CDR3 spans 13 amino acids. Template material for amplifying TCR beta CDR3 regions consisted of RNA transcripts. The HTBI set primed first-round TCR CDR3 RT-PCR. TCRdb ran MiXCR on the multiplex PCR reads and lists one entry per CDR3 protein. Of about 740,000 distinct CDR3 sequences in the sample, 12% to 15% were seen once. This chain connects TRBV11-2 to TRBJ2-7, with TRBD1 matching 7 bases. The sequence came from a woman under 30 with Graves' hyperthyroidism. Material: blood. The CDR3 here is CASSFTGVYEQYF. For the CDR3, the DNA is TGTGCCAGCAGCTTTACAGGGGTCTACGAGCAGTACTTC.